Below are 31 T cell receptor beta chains sequenced from a single sample in a study of T-cell reconstitution after alpha-beta-depleted transplantation in children. As it was prepared, the TCRbeta library received unique molecular identifiers. TCRdb analysed the PCR reads with MiXCR anew, one entry per CDR3 protein. The repertoire has 90,000 to 100,000 distinct CDR3 sequences, more than 20% of them found once; the top ten carry over 20%. The source was PBMCs, collected before TCRalphabeta/CD19-depleted stem cell transplant. These receptor sequences come from a boy aged 2 to 10 with acute lymphoblastic leukemia, due to receive a stem cell transplant.

DNA of the CDR3: TGCGCCAGCAGCCTCTATACCGCAACTAATGAAAAACTGTTTTTT. Residues: CASSLYTATNEKLFF. V and J are TRBV5-1 and TRBJ1-4; D uncertain. Germline CDR1 reads SGHRS; CDR2 reads YFSETQ. The CDR3 length is 15 residues. The V end lost 4 bases, the J end lost 0 bases, and 10 bases lay between the germline ends.

V and J are TRBV21-1 and TRBJ2-1; the table's D call of TRBD2 was not tested on the DNA. TRBV21-1 is a pseudogene. This CDR3 region has 17 residues. The CDR3 protein is CASSPPRRGLLYNEQFF. For the CDR3, the DNA is TGTGCCAGCAGCCCCCCGAGGAGGGGACTCCTCTACAATGAGCAGTTCTTC.

The sample holds a few counts of this clonotype. This chain joins TRBV7-2 and TRBJ2-1; D might be TRBD2 (5 bases). The CDR3 length is 15 residues. V lost 5 bases, J lost 0 bases, and 11 bases lay in between. Germline CDR1 is SGHTA and CDR2 is FQGNSA. CDR3 in DNA: TGTGCCAGCAGCCGGCGGGCGGGCTCCTACAATGAGCAGTTCTTC. This codes for CASSRRAGSYNEQFF. Looking up the rest from reference TRBV7-2 and TRBJ2-1 gives the full variable domain: GAGVSQSPSNKVTEKGKDVELRCDPISGHTALYWYRQSLGQGLEFLIYFQGNSAPDKSGLPSDRFSAERTGGSVSTLTIQRTQQEDSAVYLCASSRRAGSYNEQFFGPGTRLTVL.

A few counts support this clonotype. As DNA, the CDR3 is TGTGCCAGCAGCTTCCCTGGGGGCACAGATACGCAGTATTTT. Its translation: CASSFPGGTDTQYF. V usage is TRBV7-2 and J usage is TRBJ2-3; D ambiguous. The CDR3 runs 14 residues. V shed 3 bases and J shed 1 base, with 8 bases lying between them. Germline V gene sequence: CDR1 SGHTA, CDR2 FQGNSA.

The chain employs TRBV7-9 and TRBJ1-2; D not resolved. CDR3 size: 15 residues. Germline loops: CDR1 SEHNR, CDR2 FQNEAQ (reference sequence). V gave up 5 bases and J gave up 6 bases, with 19 bases separating them. The DNA for the CDR3 is TGTGCCAGCAGCCCCACGGGAAATCTTCCAGATGGCTACACCTTC. This gives the protein CASSPTGNLPDGYTF.

This clonotype was seen only a few times. The chain has TRBV5-1 and TRBJ1-2; TRBD1 is a possible D gene (5 bases). This CDR3 region has 13 residues. The germline CDR1 and CDR2 sequences are SGHRS and YFSETQ. Trimming took off 1 base at V and 4 bases at J, with 8 bases between the two ends. The CDR3 DNA sequence: TGCGCCAGCAGCTTGTCAGGGAGCTATGGCTACACCTTC. Protein: CASSLSGSYGYTF.

This clonotype was counted only a few times. The chain employs TRBV20-1 and TRBJ2-5; D gene ambiguous. The V end lost 3 bases, the J end lost 0 bases, and 5 bases lay between the germline ends. The germline V gene has CDR1 DFQATT and CDR2 SNEGSKA (reference sequence). The CDR3 is made up of 12 amino acids. In DNA form, the CDR3 reads TGCAGTGCTAGTACTGACCAAGAGACCCAGTACTTC. Residues: CSASTDQETQYF.

This clonotype was detected ten times or more. The J gene is TRBJ2-1, the V gene TRBV29-1; TRBD2 matches at 10 bases. The trim removed 7 bases at V and 9 bases at J, leaving 15 bases unmatched. The CDR3 has 15 residues. Germline V lookup: CDR1 SQVTM, CDR2 ANQGSEA. CDR3 residues: CSAWTSGGAGGEQFF. The CDR3 DNA is TGCAGCGCCTGGACTAGCGGAGGGGCCGGGGGTGAGCAGTTCTTC.

In its sample, this clonotype was seen a few times. The rearrangement uses TRBV5-5 and TRBJ2-5; D is uncertain. This CDR3 contains 11 residues. With 3 bases removed from V and 5 bases from J, the gap between germline ends came to 5 bases. The germline V gene has CDR1 SGHKS and CDR2 YYEKEE (reference sequence). The CDR3 DNA reads as TGTGCCAGCAGCTCGGCGGAGACCCAGTACTTC. The encoded protein is CASSSAETQYF. Filled out from reference TRBV5-5 and TRBJ2-5, the complete variable domain reads DAGVTQSPTHLIKTRGQQVTLRCSPISGHKSVSWYQQVLGQGPQFIFQYYEKEERGRGNFPDRFSARQFPNYSSELNVNALLLGDSALYLCASSSAETQYFGPGTRLLVL.

The chain is built from TRBV20-1 and TRBJ2-1; 9 bases agree with TRBD2. The CDR3 runs 14 residues. V dropped 6 bases and J dropped 6; count of bases not matched to a gene: 9. Germline V gene sequence: CDR1 DFQATT, CDR2 SNEGSKA (reference sequence). The CDR3 sequence is CSAGPGLASNEQFF. CDR3 sequence (DNA): TGCAGTGCAGGGCCGGGACTAGCCAGCAATGAGCAGTTCTTC.

This clonotype has more than one count but fewer than ten. The chain has TRBV4-2 and TRBJ2-1, with 7 bases lining up with TRBD2. Germline values: CDR1 LGHNA, CDR2 YNFKEQ. CDR3 length equals 16 residues. Trimming took 0 bases from V and 3 from J; bases not matched to a gene: 5. CDR3 residues: CASSQDRLAVYNEQFF. CDR3 nucleotide sequence: TGTGCCAGCAGCCAAGATCGGCTAGCGGTCTACAATGAGCAGTTCTTC.

The chain has TRBV7-9 and TRBJ2-3, with 9 bases matching TRBD2. Trimming cost V 10 bases and J 4 bases; bases outside gene matches: 15. This CDR3 is built from 16 residues. The germline V gene has CDR1 SEHNR and CDR2 FQNEAQ (reference sequence). The CDR3 reads CAIDPKRGLASDTQYF. The CDR3 coding sequence is TGTGCCATCGACCCGAAGAGGGGACTAGCCTCAGATACGCAGTATTTT.

This clonotype turned up a few times. The chain joins TRBV5-6 to TRBJ2-3, with 8 positions matching TRBD1. The CDR3 totals 15 residues. V shed 4 bases, J shed 1 base, and the junction held 5 bases outside the gene matches. Germline loops: CDR1 SGHDT, CDR2 YYEEEE. The CDR3 DNA sequence: TGTGCCAGCAGCGCGGACAGGGAGGGCACAGATACGCAGTATTTT. Translated: CASSADREGTDTQYF.

This chain links TRBV7-2 with TRBJ2-5, with TRBD2 matching over 8 bases. This CDR3 has 16 residues. Germline loops: CDR1 SGHTA, CDR2 FQGNSA. V lost 1 base, J lost 4 bases, and 8 bases stayed unmatched. The CDR3 protein is CASSLGSGSWVETQYF. The DNA for the CDR3 is TGTGCCAGCAGCTTAGGGAGCGGGAGTTGGGTAGAGACCCAGTACTTC.

This chain connects TRBV11-1 to TRBJ2-7; TRBD1 agrees at 9 bases. Germline V gene lookup returns CDR1 SGHAT and CDR2 FQDESV (reference sequence). After removal of 3 bases from V and 6 bases from J, the junction contained 9 bases not matched to a gene. This CDR3 has 15 amino acids. CDR3 sequence reads: CASSFDRGGIGEQYF. The CDR3 coding sequence is TGTGCCAGCAGCTTCGACAGGGGGGGGATCGGCGAGCAGTACTTC.

This clonotype was seen a handful of times. The V call is TRBV7-9, the J call TRBJ1-1, with unresolved D. The CDR3 is made up of 14 amino acids. Germline loops: CDR1 SEHNR, CDR2 FQNEAQ (reference sequence). V lost 5 bases, J lost 0 bases, and 10 bases lay in between. The chain's CDR3 is CASSLTQVNTEAFF. The CDR3 DNA follows: TGTGCCAGCAGCCTTACTCAAGTGAACACTGAAGCTTTCTTT. The full variable domain, its missing parts supplied by reference TRBV7-9 and TRBJ1-1, is DTGVSQNPRHKITKRGQNVTFRCDPISEHNRLYWYRQTLGQGPEFLTYFQNEAQLEKSRLLSDRFSAERPKGSFSTLEIQRTEQGDSAMYLCASSLTQVNTEAFFGQGTRLTVV.

The chain couples TRBV4-1 to TRBJ2-7; 10 bases fit TRBD1. Germline lookup yields CDR1 MGHRA and CDR2 YSYEKL. CDR3 length: 14 residues. J was trimmed by 2 bases and V by 5 bases; bases with no gene match: 3. This CDR3 is CASSTGTGAYEQYF. Here the CDR3 DNA reads TGCGCCAGCAGCACTGGGACAGGGGCCTACGAGCAGTACTTC.

This clonotype was detected only a few times. This chain joins TRBV7-9 and TRBJ2-5; D unclear. Germline loops: CDR1 SEHNR, CDR2 FQNEAQ (reference sequence). The CDR3 consists of 14 residues. V was trimmed by 4 bases and J by 2 bases, leaving 11 bases between them. As DNA, the CDR3 is TGTGCCAGCAGCTCCGTTGGGGTTCAAGAGACCCAGTACTTC. Translation gives CASSSVGVQETQYF.

The V and J genes are TRBV27 and TRBJ2-3; D is possibly TRBD2 (6 bases). The CDR3 has 15 residues. The V end was cut by 5 bases, the J end by 3 bases, with 15 bases between. CDR1 MNHEY and CDR2 SMNVEV come from the germline V gene (reference sequence). CDR3 sequence reads: CASSLSAGLTDTQYF. In nucleotides, the CDR3 is TGTGCCAGCAGTCTCAGCGCGGGGCTGACAGATACGCAGTATTTT.

There are a few counts of this clonotype. This rearrangement joins TRBV20-1 to TRBJ1-2; no definite D call. The CDR3 covers 12 residues. V lost 3 bases, J lost 6 bases, and 11 bases lay in between. Germline lookup yields CDR1 DFQATT and CDR2 SNEGSKA (reference sequence). CDR3: CSARWPDDGYTF. DNA of the CDR3: TGCAGTGCTAGGTGGCCAGACGATGGCTACACCTTC.

The genes are TRBV5-1 and TRBJ2-1; 9 bases are shared with TRBD2. Germline V gene sequence: CDR1 SGHRS, CDR2 YFSETQ. The CDR3 runs to 12 residues. After removal of 3 bases from V and 10 bases from J, the junction contained 2 bases not matched to a gene. CDR3 nucleotide sequence: TGCGCCAGCAGCTCAGGACTAGCGGAGCAGTTCTTC. Its protein product is CASSSGLAEQFF.

This clonotype was detected only a few times. The V call is TRBV28, the J call TRBJ2-5; D is possibly TRBD2 (5 bases). The CDR3 is made up of 15 amino acids. Germline V gene sequence: CDR1 MDHEN, CDR2 SYDVKM. Trimming cost V 5 bases and J 2 bases, with 15 bases left between them. The CDR3 loop reads CASSPYGKRQETQYF. CDR3 nucleotides: TGTGCCAGCAGTCCCTACGGGAAGCGGCAAGAGACCCAGTACTTC.

This clonotype has just a few counts. The rearrangement uses TRBV5-6 and TRBJ2-3, with 9 bases that match TRBD2. CDR1 and CDR2 (germline): SGHDT, YYEEEE. Losses at the gene ends were 7 bases for V and 2 bases for J; bases not matched to a gene: 8. The CDR3 has 15 amino acids. The CDR3 is CASGRAGGPTDTQYF. In DNA, the CDR3 is TGTGCCAGCGGACGGGCGGGAGGGCCCACAGATACGCAGTATTTT.

The chain joins TRBV20-1 to TRBJ1-5, with D tentatively TRBD1 (5 bases). The ends were cut back, 6 bases at V and 3 bases at J, with 18 bases in the middle. From germline, CDR1 is DFQATT and CDR2 SNEGSKA (reference sequence). The CDR3 is made up of 15 amino acids. The CDR3 region is CSARPPGLLNQPQHF. CDR3 sequence (DNA): TGCAGTGCCAGACCACCGGGACTGCTCAATCAGCCCCAGCATTTT.

This CDR3 is CASSYSGGAYNEQFF. CDR3 in DNA: TGTGCCAGCAGTTACAGCGGAGGGGCCTACAATGAGCAGTTCTTC. V gene TRBV6-2 or TRBV6-3 combines with J gene TRBJ2-1; perhaps TRBD2 as D (6 bases). The germline V gene has CDR1 MNHEY and CDR2 SVGEGT. The V and J ends lost 2 bases and 2 bases respectively, with 10 bases between them. The CDR3 is 15 amino acids.

This chain joins TRBV20-1 and TRBJ2-7; TRBD2 agrees at 8 bases. The J segment lost 3 bases and the V segment lost 6 bases, leaving 13 bases of the junction unmatched. The CDR3 is 15 residues long. Germline assignment: CDR1 DFQATT and CDR2 SNEGSKA (reference sequence). The CDR3 DNA follows: TGCAGTGCCCCCTCCCATAGCGGGGAGTTCTACGAGCAGTACTTC. Translated: CSAPSHSGEFYEQYF.

The chain couples TRBV7-2 to TRBJ2-2; no clear D. The CDR3 has 14 amino acids. CDR1 and CDR2 (germline): SGHTA, FQGNSA. The V end was cut by 5 bases, the J end by 0 bases, with 7 bases between. CDR3 protein: CASSHPPNTGELFF. For the CDR3, the DNA is TGTGCCAGCAGCCACCCTCCGAACACCGGGGAGCTGTTTTTT.

This clonotype was found many times. This chain joins TRBV20-1 and TRBJ2-3, with D perhaps matching TRBD2 (5 bases). Germline V CDR1 and CDR2: DFQATT, SNEGSKA (reference sequence). V shed 7 bases and J shed 0 bases, with 17 bases lying between them. The CDR3 loop spans 15 amino acids. CDR3 DNA: TGCAGTGTCCGCATAGCGAACTCTAGCACAGATACGCAGTATTTT. This encodes CSVRIANSSTDTQYF.

Ten or more counts support this clonotype. The chain joins TRBV7-3 to TRBJ1-1, with D unclear. Germline values: CDR1 SGHTA, CDR2 FQGTGA. The length of the CDR3 is 14 residues. Trimming removed 2 bases at V and 2 bases at J, with 9 bases between. CDR3 sequence reads: CASSLGNANTEAFF. CDR3 in DNA: TGTGCCAGCAGCTTAGGTAACGCAAACACTGAAGCTTTCTTT.

The genes are TRBV6-2 or TRBV6-3 and TRBJ2-2; TRBD2 might be the D (5 bases). V was trimmed by 0 bases and J by 13 bases, leaving 12 bases between them. Germline V CDR1 and CDR2: MNHEY, SVGEGT. The CDR3 is 13 residues long. The CDR3: CASSYSINRGLFF. The CDR3 coding sequence is TGTGCCAGCAGTTACTCGATTAACCGGGGGCTGTTTTTT.

There are many counts of this clonotype. The chain carries TRBV20-1 and TRBJ2-7, with D unresolved. CDR1 and CDR2 from the germline V gene are DFQATT and SNEGSKA (reference sequence). Trimming removed 0 bases from V and 2 bases from J, with 11 bases in between. This CDR3 contains 14 residues. The CDR3 sequence is CSARDLRVAYEQYF. Written as DNA, the CDR3 is TGCAGTGCTAGAGATCTCCGGGTCGCCTACGAGCAGTACTTC.